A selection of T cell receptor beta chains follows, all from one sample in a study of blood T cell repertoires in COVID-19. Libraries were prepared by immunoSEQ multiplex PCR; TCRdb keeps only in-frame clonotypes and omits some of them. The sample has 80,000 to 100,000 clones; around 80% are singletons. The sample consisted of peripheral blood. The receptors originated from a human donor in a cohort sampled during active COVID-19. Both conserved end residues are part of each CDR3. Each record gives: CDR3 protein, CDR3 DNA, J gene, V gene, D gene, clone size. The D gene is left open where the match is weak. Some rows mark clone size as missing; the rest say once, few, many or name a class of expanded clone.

CDR3aa: CASSGGRPSTDTQYF
CDR3nt: TGTGCCAGCAGTGGGGGGAGACCCAGCACAGATACGCAGTATTTT
j_gene: TRBJ2-3
v_gene: TRBV27
d_gene: NA
abundance: NA

CDR3aa: CASSLSVMNTEAFF
CDR3nt: TGTGCCAGCAGTTTATCCGTTATGAACACTGAAGCTTTCTTT
j_gene: TRBJ1-1
v_gene: TRBV27
d_gene: NA
abundance: NA

CDR3aa: CASSLEAGGTDTQYF
CDR3nt: TGTGCCAGCAGCTTAGAGGCAGGGGGGACAGATACGCAGTATTTT
j_gene: TRBJ2-3
v_gene: TRBV7-2
d_gene: NA
abundance: NA

CDR3aa: CASSLRPGTGIGYIQYF
CDR3nt: TGTGCCAGCAGTCTCCGACCCGGGACAGGGATAGGGTACATTCAGTACTTC
j_gene: TRBJ2-4
v_gene: TRBV27
d_gene: TRBD1
abundance: NA

CDR3aa: CAISAPGRDHGHEQYF
CDR3nt: TGTGCCATCAGTGCCCCGGGAAGGGATCATGGCCACGAGCAGTACTTC
j_gene: TRBJ2-7
v_gene: TRBV10-3
d_gene: NA
abundance: NA

CDR3aa: CASSVRGGSGANVLTF
CDR3nt: TGTGCCAGCAGCGTTAGGGGGGGCTCTGGGGCCAACGTCCTGACTTTC
j_gene: TRBJ2-6
v_gene: TRBV11-2
d_gene: NA
abundance: NA

CDR3aa: CASSPGQGPVKVVVPFF
CDR3nt: TGCGCCAGCAGCCCGGGACAGGGGCCTGTTAAAGTAGTGGTGCCGTTCTTC
j_gene: TRBJ2-1
v_gene: TRBV5-1
d_gene: TRBD1
abundance: NA

CDR3aa: CASSLDGAGPAYGYTF
CDR3nt: TGCGCCAGCAGCTTGGATGGGGCAGGCCCTGCCTATGGCTACACCTTC
j_gene: TRBJ1-2
v_gene: TRBV5-1
d_gene: NA
abundance: NA

CDR3aa: CASSQDFGPQHF
CDR3nt: TGTGCCAGCAGCCAAGATTTCGGGCCCCAGCATTTT
j_gene: TRBJ1-5
v_gene: TRBV3-1/TRBV3-2
d_gene: NA
abundance: NA

CDR3aa: CATRSGGGYQPQHF
CDR3nt: TGTGCCACCCGCTCTGGAGGTGGTTATCAGCCCCAGCATTTT
j_gene: TRBJ1-5
v_gene: TRBV28
d_gene: NA
abundance: NA

CDR3aa: CASSFTGGYEQYF
CDR3nt: TGTGCCAGCAGCTTTACAGGGGGATACGAGCAGTACTTC
j_gene: TRBJ2-7
v_gene: TRBV11-2
d_gene: TRBD1
abundance: NA

CDR3aa: CASSAGGYEQYF
CDR3nt: TGTGCCAGCAGCGCGGGGGGCTACGAGCAGTACTTC
j_gene: TRBJ2-7
v_gene: TRBV5-6
d_gene: TRBD2
abundance: NA

CDR3aa: CASTLGQGLSGNTIYF
CDR3nt: TGTGCCAGCACTCTGGGACAGGGGCTCTCTGGAAACACCATATATTTT
j_gene: TRBJ1-3
v_gene: TRBV3-1/TRBV3-2
d_gene: TRBD1
abundance: NA

CDR3aa: CASSFSQGSSYEQYF
CDR3nt: TGTGCCAGCAGCTTCAGTCAGGGAAGCTCCTACGAGCAGTACTTC
j_gene: TRBJ2-7
v_gene: TRBV5-4
d_gene: NA
abundance: NA

CDR3aa: CASSLGAGGVFYGYTF
CDR3nt: TGTGCCAGCAGCTTAGGGGCAGGGGGCGTTTTCTATGGCTACACCTTC
j_gene: TRBJ1-2
v_gene: TRBV11-2
d_gene: TRBD1
abundance: NA

CDR3aa: CASDIGISQETQYF
CDR3nt: TGTGCCTCCGACATCGGGATAAGCCAAGAGACCCAGTACTTC
j_gene: TRBJ2-5
v_gene: TRBV30
d_gene: NA
abundance: NA

CDR3aa: CASSMGQTNTEAFF
CDR3nt: TGTGCCAGTAGTATGGGACAGACGAACACTGAAGCTTTCTTT
j_gene: TRBJ1-1
v_gene: TRBV19
d_gene: TRBD1
abundance: NA

CDR3aa: CASKTGGSYEQYF
CDR3nt: TGTGCCAGCAAGACAGGGGGTTCCTACGAGCAGTACTTC
j_gene: TRBJ2-7
v_gene: TRBV18
d_gene: TRBD1
abundance: NA

CDR3aa: CAISAGTDSPLHF
CDR3nt: TGTGCCATCTCGGCGGGCACGGATTCACCCCTCCACTTT
j_gene: TRBJ1-6
v_gene: TRBV10-3
d_gene: NA
abundance: NA

CDR3aa: CASSNPGSYGYTF
CDR3nt: TGTGCCAGCAGTAATCCGGGTTCCTATGGCTACACCTTC
j_gene: TRBJ1-2
v_gene: TRBV25-1
d_gene: NA
abundance: few

CDR3aa: CASITGKGEKLFF
CDR3nt: TGTGCCAGCATCACAGGGAAGGGTGAAAAACTGTTTTTT
j_gene: TRBJ1-4
v_gene: TRBV2
d_gene: NA
abundance: few

CDR3aa: CASSFSGLMNTEAFF
CDR3nt: TGTGCCAGCAGTTTTTCAGGGCTGATGAACACTGAAGCTTTCTTT
j_gene: TRBJ1-1
v_gene: TRBV27
d_gene: NA
abundance: NA

CDR3aa: CASSETGGTGELFF
CDR3nt: TGTGCCAGCTCAGAAACAGGGGGCACCGGGGAGCTGTTTTTT
j_gene: TRBJ2-2
v_gene: TRBV18
d_gene: TRBD1
abundance: NA

CDR3aa: CSVRTGGTYEQYF
CDR3nt: TGCAGCGTTAGGACAGGGGGCACCTACGAGCAGTACTTC
j_gene: TRBJ2-7
v_gene: TRBV29-1
d_gene: TRBD1
abundance: few

CDR3aa: CASSSGSGANVLTF
CDR3nt: TGTGCCAGCAGTTCGGGGTCTGGGGCCAACGTCCTGACTTTC
j_gene: TRBJ2-6
v_gene: TRBV6-6
d_gene: NA
abundance: NA

CDR3aa: CASSPISGRGTDTQYF
CDR3nt: TGTGCCAGCAGCCCTATTAGCGGGAGGGGCACAGATACGCAGTATTTT
j_gene: TRBJ2-3
v_gene: TRBV9
d_gene: TRBD2
abundance: NA

CDR3aa: CASSEGAGGPITDTQYF
CDR3nt: TGTGCCAGCAGCGAGGGGGCGGGAGGGCCGATCACAGATACGCAGTATTTT
j_gene: TRBJ2-3
v_gene: TRBV3-1/TRBV3-2
d_gene: TRBD2
abundance: NA

CDR3aa: CASSPAGGGSTGTYGYTF
CDR3nt: TGTGCCAGCAGTCCGGCGGGGGGGGGTTCAACGGGAACCTATGGCTACACCTTC
j_gene: TRBJ1-2
v_gene: TRBV28
d_gene: NA
abundance: NA

CDR3aa: CASSLLTSASYEQYF
CDR3nt: TGTGCCAGCAGCCTTCTAACTAGCGCGTCCTACGAGCAGTACTTC
j_gene: TRBJ2-7
v_gene: TRBV5-6
d_gene: TRBD2
abundance: NA

CDR3aa: CASSPSLAVSEQYF
CDR3nt: TGTGCCAGCAGTCCTAGTCTAGCGGTTTCCGAGCAGTACTTC
j_gene: TRBJ2-7
v_gene: TRBV6-6
d_gene: TRBD2
abundance: NA

CDR3aa: CASREPDSVLFF
CDR3nt: TGTGCCAGCAGGGAGCCCGACAGCGTGCTGTTTTTT
j_gene: TRBJ1-4
v_gene: TRBV2
d_gene: NA
abundance: NA

CDR3aa: CASSLPKASGGWGETQYF
CDR3nt: TGTGCCAGCAGTTTACCGAAGGCGAGTGGGGGCTGGGGAGAGACCCAGTACTTC
j_gene: TRBJ2-5
v_gene: TRBV28
d_gene: NA
abundance: NA

CDR3aa: CASRADRGHIEQYF
CDR3nt: TGTGCCAGCAGGGCGGACAGGGGGCATATCGAGCAGTACTTC
j_gene: TRBJ2-7
v_gene: TRBV27
d_gene: TRBD1
abundance: NA

CDR3aa: CASSIVARGTEAFF
CDR3nt: TGTGCCAGTAGTATAGTAGCAAGGGGCACTGAAGCTTTCTTT
j_gene: TRBJ1-1
v_gene: TRBV19
d_gene: NA
abundance: once

CDR3aa: CASSGQYNYGYTF
CDR3nt: TGCGCCAGCAGCGGACAGTACAACTATGGCTACACCTTC
j_gene: TRBJ1-2
v_gene: TRBV5-1
d_gene: NA
abundance: NA

CDR3aa: CASTLVASSGNTIYF
CDR3nt: TGTGCCAGCACTCTGGTAGCGAGCTCTGGAAACACCATATATTTT
j_gene: TRBJ1-3
v_gene: TRBV11-3
d_gene: NA
abundance: NA

CDR3aa: CSASHRAGSYEQYF
CDR3nt: TGCAGTGCTAGTCACAGGGCAGGATCCTACGAGCAGTACTTC
j_gene: TRBJ2-7
v_gene: TRBV20-1
d_gene: NA
abundance: NA

CDR3aa: CASSLASTSGSYNEQFF
CDR3nt: TGCGCCAGCAGCTTGGCCTCGACTAGCGGGAGTTACAATGAGCAGTTCTTC
j_gene: TRBJ2-1
v_gene: TRBV5-1
d_gene: TRBD2
abundance: NA

CDR3aa: CATSPTGYSYNEQFF
CDR3nt: TGTGCCACCTCTCCTACAGGCTACTCCTACAATGAGCAGTTCTTC
j_gene: TRBJ2-1
v_gene: TRBV24-1
d_gene: NA
abundance: few

CDR3aa: CASSPRADSGEQYF
CDR3nt: TGTGCCAGCTCACCAAGGGCGGACAGCGGCGAGCAGTACTTC
j_gene: TRBJ2-7
v_gene: TRBV18
d_gene: NA
abundance: NA

CDR3aa: CASSLGPAGGSGNTIYF
CDR3nt: TGTGCCAGCAGCTTGGGGCCTGCAGGGGGCTCTGGAAACACCATATATTTT
j_gene: TRBJ1-3
v_gene: TRBV5-5
d_gene: TRBD1
abundance: NA

CDR3aa: CACHPGTSHYEQYF
CDR3nt: TGTGCCTGCCACCCCGGGACTAGCCACTACGAGCAGTACTTC
j_gene: TRBJ2-7
v_gene: TRBV30
d_gene: TRBD2
abundance: once

CDR3aa: CIGPTRQYF
CDR3nt: TGCATTGGTCCCACAAGACAGTACTTC
j_gene: TRBJ2-7
v_gene: TRBV20-1
d_gene: NA
abundance: NA

CDR3aa: CASSQVYGEGETQYF
CDR3nt: TGCGCCAGCAGCCAAGTTTACGGGGAGGGGGAGACCCAGTACTTC
j_gene: TRBJ2-5
v_gene: TRBV4-1
d_gene: TRBD2
abundance: NA

CDR3aa: CASSPRGGEGAGYTF
CDR3nt: TGCGCCAGCAGCCCCCGCGGTGGGGAAGGGGCTGGCTACACCTTC
j_gene: TRBJ1-2
v_gene: TRBV5-1
d_gene: NA
abundance: few